This passage covers 17 T cell receptor beta chains from one sample sequenced in a study of T cell changes during pregnancy in multiple sclerosis. Sequencing was performed with immunoSEQ multiplex PCR; in TCRdb, only in-frame clones are kept and a portion is missing. Among about 68,000 clones listed, 75% to 95% were seen once. Sequenced here: peripheral blood, sampled in the first trimester of pregnancy. These receptors all come from a female donor with multiple sclerosis, enrolled in a pregnancy study.

Here the CDR3 reads CASSLWAGGVWNTGELFF. CDR3 DNA: TGCGCCAGCAGCTTGTGGGCGGGCGGGGTATGGAACACCGGGGAGCTGTTTTTT. V is TRBV5-1 and J is TRBJ2-2; D is possibly TRBD2 (6 bases). In germline, CDR1 is SGHRS, CDR2 YFSETQ. This CDR3 is 18 amino acids long. The V end was cut by 1 base, the J end by 1 base, with 17 bases between.

This rearrangement joins TRBV6-1 to TRBJ1-2, with a tentative D call TRBD1 (6 bases). The CDR3 spans 13 residues. Trimming left V 1 base short and J 8 bases short, with 11 bases between. CDR1 and CDR2 (germline): MNHNS, SASEGT. The CDR3 DNA sequence: TGTGCCAGCAGTGAAGAGTTCAGGGGCGGCTACACCTTC. Translating it yields CASSEEFRGGYTF.

This chain uses TRBV6-1 with TRBJ1-3; 12 bases align to TRBD1. Germline loops: CDR1 MNHNS, CDR2 SASEGT. This CDR3 contains 15 residues. The V and J ends lost 5 bases and 4 bases, in that order; junction bases with no gene match: 3. CDR3 in amino acids: CASSPGTGGGNTIYF. In DNA form, the CDR3 reads TGTGCCAGCAGTCCCGGGACAGGGGGCGGAAACACCATATATTTT.

V usage is TRBV7-9 and J usage is TRBJ2-7; a weak D match, TRBD2 (5 bases). The ends were cut back, 7 bases at V and 3 bases at J, with 13 bases in the middle. Germline loops: CDR1 SEHNR, CDR2 FQNEAQ (reference sequence). The CDR3 covers 13 residues. This chain's CDR3 is CASNRGAGYEQYF. The CDR3, as DNA: TGTGCCAGCAACCGAGGTGCGGGCTACGAGCAGTACTTC.

The CDR3 spells CASTGRTGSDYEQYF. In DNA form, the CDR3 reads TGTGCCAGCACCGGGCGGACAGGGTCAGACTACGAGCAGTACTTC. The chain links TRBV7-2 to TRBJ2-7; TRBD1 aligns across 8 bases. V lost 7 bases to trimming and J lost 3 bases; unmatched junction nucleotides: 11. The germline CDR1 and CDR2 sequences are SGHTA and FQGNSA. CDR3 length: 15 amino acids.

This clone was found once. The gene calls are TRBV5-6 and TRBJ2-3; 8 bases fit TRBD2. The junction had 5 bases not matched to a gene; V was cut back by 0 bases and J by 2 bases. CDR3 length: 16 amino acids. Germline V gene lookup returns CDR1 SGHDT and CDR2 YYEEEE. CDR3 residues: CASSLAAGGFTDTQYF. The CDR3 coding sequence is TGTGCCAGCAGCTTGGCCGCGGGGGGTTTCACAGATACGCAGTATTTT.

The CDR3 loop reads CASSEVGVEPYNEQFF. CDR3 nucleotide sequence: TGTGCCAGCAGTGAAGTGGGCGTAGAGCCTTACAATGAGCAGTTCTTC. The chain combines TRBV6-1 with TRBJ2-1; D is ambiguous. The CDR3 extends over 16 amino acids. Germline CDR1 MNHNS, CDR2 SASEGT. The germline V and J ends were trimmed by 1 base and 4 bases, with 14 bases remaining between them.

CDR3 residues: CASSPPPTGGKQPQHF. The CDR3 DNA is TGTGCCAGCAGTCCTCCACCGACAGGGGGGAAACAGCCCCAGCATTTT. V and J are TRBV28 and TRBJ1-5, with TRBD1 matching 9 bases. CDR3 size: 16 residues. The V and J ends lost 5 bases and 7 bases, in that order; junction bases with no gene match: 12. The germline V gene has CDR1 MDHEN and CDR2 SYDVKM.

V and J are TRBV21-1 and TRBJ1-2; TRBD1, the table's D call, was not compared with the DNA. TRBV21-1 is an annotated pseudogene. The CDR3 has 15 residues. CDR3 sequence (DNA): TGTGCCAGCAGCACAGGGGCCGCGTTGAACTATGGCTACACCTTC. Translation: CASSTGAALNYGYTF.

V gene TRBV21-1 combines with J gene TRBJ1-5; TRBD1 was called by the table and not checked on the DNA. TRBV21-1 is an annotated pseudogene. The CDR3 loop spans 21 amino acids. CDR3 region: CASSKEPPRRGREAGFQPQHF. CDR3 bases: TGTGCCAGCAGCAAAGAGCCTCCTCGCAGGGGGCGAGAGGCAGGTTTCCAGCCCCAGCATTTT.

This chain uses TRBV9 with TRBJ2-3; 7 bases agree with TRBD2. This CDR3 spans 14 amino acids. J was trimmed by 10 bases and V by 0 bases; bases with no gene match: 8. CDR1 is SGDLS and CDR2 is YYNGEE in the germline V gene. The CDR3 loop is CASSVDGGRGPQYF. CDR3 DNA: TGTGCCAGCAGCGTAGACGGCGGGAGAGGCCCGCAGTATTTT.

The chain links TRBV4-2 to TRBJ1-1; 8 nucleotides agree with TRBD1. The CDR3 extends over 13 amino acids. J was trimmed by 11 bases and V by 6 bases; bases with no gene match: 11. Germline lookup yields CDR1 LGHNA and CDR2 YNFKEQ. The CDR3 bases are TGTGCCAGCAGACCCACAGGGGGTGATAGGGCTTTCTTT. Protein sequence: CASRPTGGDRAFF.

Many counts were recorded for this clone. Other nucleotide sequences from this sample produce the same CDR3. The J gene is TRBJ2-7, the V gene TRBV4-2, with 11 bases lining up with TRBD1. CDR1 is LGHNA and CDR2 is YNFKEQ in the germline V gene. With V trimmed by 0 bases and J by 0 bases, 4 bases remained unmatched. The CDR3 consists of 17 residues. CDR3 protein: CASSQDVGTGGSYEQYF. The CDR3 bases are TGTGCCAGCAGCCAAGATGTGGGGACAGGGGGCTCCTACGAGCAGTACTTC.

The chain is built from TRBV13 and TRBJ2-7, with 8 bases matching TRBD2. V shed 5 bases, J shed 7 bases, and the junction held 10 bases outside the gene matches. Germline CDR1 reads PRHDT; CDR2 reads FYEKMQ (reference sequence). The CDR3 is made up of 14 amino acids. CDR3 residues: CASSQGLGVSEQYF. The DNA for the CDR3 is TGTGCCAGCAGCCAGGGACTAGGTGTATCGGAGCAGTACTTC.

The CDR3 region is CASSIPLRGGEQFF. The DNA for the CDR3 is TGTGCCAGCAGCATCCCCCTGCGAGGGGGTGAGCAGTTCTTC. The chain links TRBV9 to TRBJ2-1; tentative D call: TRBD1 (6 bases). The germline V gene has CDR1 SGDLS and CDR2 YYNGEE. The CDR3 is 14 residues long. The ends were cut back, 4 bases at V and 9 bases at J, with 17 bases in the middle.

The chain couples TRBV19 to TRBJ1-5; TRBD1 might be the D (5 bases). Germline CDR1 reads LNHDA; CDR2 reads SQIVND (reference sequence). Trimming pared 8 bases from V and 2 bases from J, leaving 13 bases between. The CDR3 has 14 residues. The CDR3 region is CASHQGGGNQPQHF. Written as DNA, the CDR3 is TGTGCCAGTCATCAGGGAGGCGGCAATCAGCCCCAGCATTTT.

This chain connects TRBV18 to TRBJ2-5; 9 nucleotides line up with TRBD2. This CDR3 region has 17 residues. Looked up from germline, CDR1 is KGHSH and CDR2 is LQKENI. V shed 3 bases, J shed 5 bases, and the junction held 13 bases outside the gene matches. This CDR3 is CASSPLPGLARLETQYF. DNA of the CDR3: TGTGCCAGCTCACCGCTCCCGGGACTAGCTAGATTGGAGACCCAGTACTTC.